Below are 25 T cell receptor beta chains sequenced from a single sample in a study of blood T cell repertoires in COVID-19. Repertoires were generated with immunoSEQ multiplex PCR, while TCRdb's copy carries only in-frame clones and drops some. The sample has fewer than 200,000 clones; approximately 87% are singletons. The sequenced material came from PBMCs or T cells enriched from blood (not recorded which). Source of these receptors: a woman in her forties or fifties who had recovered from COVID-19.

The chain uses TRBV2 and TRBJ2-1; 14 nucleotides align to TRBD2. This CDR3 is built from 19 residues. The ends lost 5 bases at V and 6 bases at J; junction bases unmatched: 15. Germline V gene sequence: CDR1 SNHLY, CDR2 FYNNEI. In DNA, the CDR3 is TGTGCCAGCAGTACAGCCCGGGGACTAGCGGGAGCCCGGGGCAATGAGCAGTTCTTC. This sequence encodes CASSTARGLAGARGNEQFF.

This chain links TRBV20-1 with TRBJ2-1; 10 bases are a match to TRBD2. The germline V gene encodes CDR1 DFQATT and CDR2 SNEGSKA (reference sequence). Trimming at V came to 3 bases and at J to 6 bases, leaving 11 bases not matched to a gene. The CDR3 covers 16 residues. The CDR3 here is CSASTGLAGVPNEQFF. CDR3 bases: TGCAGTGCTAGTACAGGTCTAGCGGGAGTCCCCAATGAGCAGTTCTTC.

This clone was seen just once. The chain joins TRBV5-4 to TRBJ2-1; TRBD2 matches 7 bases. The CDR3 sequence is 17 residues long. Germline CDR1 SGHNT, CDR2 YYREEE (reference sequence). The ends lost 3 bases at V and 5 bases at J; junction bases unmatched: 14. The CDR3 loop reads CASSSRTAGPPHNEQFF. DNA of the CDR3: TGTGCCAGCAGCTCCCGCACAGCGGGGCCCCCCCACAATGAGCAGTTCTTC.

The chain combines TRBV10-3 with TRBJ2-3; 9 nucleotides match TRBD2. Looked up from germline, CDR1 is ENHRY and CDR2 is SYGVKD. V shed 10 bases and J 0 bases; nucleotides not matched to a gene: 8. The CDR3 runs 15 residues. Here the CDR3 reads CATTSGGTSTDTQYF. CDR3 in DNA: TGTGCCACCACGAGCGGGGGGACTAGCACAGATACGCAGTATTTT.

V gene TRBV28 combines with J gene TRBJ1-2; 8 bases are shared with TRBD1. Trimming cost V 5 bases and J 4 bases; bases outside gene matches: 15. Germline V gives CDR1 MDHEN, CDR2 SYDVKM. The CDR3 loop spans 17 amino acids. The DNA of the CDR3 is TGTGCCAGCAGTCACCTCCGGGCAGGGGGCGAAGGCTATGGCTACACCTTC. This translates into CASSHLRAGGEGYGYTF.

This chain links TRBV3-1 (or the pseudogene TRBV3-2) with TRBJ2-2; 8 bases line up with TRBD1. In germline, CDR1 is LGHDT, CDR2 YNNKEL (reference sequence). The CDR3 runs 15 residues. The V and J ends lost 3 bases and 6 bases, in that order; junction bases with no gene match: 6. The CDR3 bases are TGTGCCAGCAGCCACATATCAGGGGGCGCCGGGGAGCTGTTTTTT. Translated, it gives CASSHISGGAGELFF.

This chain joins TRBV10-2 and TRBJ1-1; 7 bases match TRBD1. CDR3 length equals 13 residues. From germline, CDR1 is WSHSY and CDR2 SAAADI. The ends lost 6 bases at V and 4 bases at J; junction bases unmatched: 5. The CDR3 nucleotides read TGCGCCAGCAGGATCTCAGGGGGCACTGAAGCTTTCTTT. Translated, it gives CASRISGGTEAFF.

The sample holds one count of this clone. This sequence joins TRBV28 and TRBJ1-5; D unclear. Per germline, CDR1 MDHEN and CDR2 SYDVKM. This CDR3 comprises 13 residues. V lost 5 bases and J lost 7, with 12 bases in between. The CDR3 DNA is TGTGCCAGCAGTCGCGAATACAGCCAGCCCCAGCATTTT. Translating it yields CASSREYSQPQHF.

The chain has TRBV12-3 or TRBV12-4 and TRBJ1-2; unclear D gene. The V end lost 6 bases, the J end lost 4 bases, and 12 bases lay between the germline ends. The CDR3 spans 13 residues. The chain's CDR3 is CASRFSGSYGYTF. Written as DNA, the CDR3 is TGTGCCAGCAGGTTCAGCGGATCCTATGGCTACACCTTC.

This clone was seen a handful of times. This sequence joins TRBV11-2 and TRBJ1-2; D is unclear. The germline V and J ends were trimmed by 1 base and 2 bases, with 8 bases remaining between them. Germline loops: CDR1 SGHAT, CDR2 FQNNGV. The CDR3 totals 14 residues. The CDR3, as DNA: TGTGCCAGCAGCTTAGGGCAGAACAACTATGGCTACACCTTC. This gives the protein CASSLGQNNYGYTF.

This chain uses TRBV2 with TRBJ2-7; 8 nucleotides agree with TRBD2. Germline V CDR1 and CDR2: SNHLY, FYNNEI. V trimming: 8 bases; J trimming: 1 base; junction bases outside the gene matches: 10. This CDR3 contains 15 residues. The DNA for the CDR3 is TGTGCCAGCTATCTGAGACTAGCGCGTTCCTACGAGCAGTACGTC. Translating gives CASYLRLARSYEQYV.

This clone turned up a few times. The chain has TRBV7-2 and TRBJ2-3; D call uncertain. Trimming left V 5 bases short and J 7 bases short, with 4 bases between. Germline-derived CDR1 and CDR2 are SGHTA and FQGNSA. The CDR3 totals 10 residues. CDR3 coding DNA: TGTGCCAGCAGCCAGAATACGCAGTATTTT. Translating it yields CASSQNTQYF.

The V gene is TRBV28, the J gene TRBJ1-4; unclear D gene. V was shortened by 5 bases and J by 6 bases, with 13 bases between the two germline ends. Germline V CDR1 and CDR2: MDHEN, SYDVKM. This CDR3 has 14 residues. CDR3 nucleotides: TGTGCCAGCAGTCTAGCCCTTATGGATGAAAAACTGTTTTTT. Translation gives CASSLALMDEKLFF.

The chain joins TRBV18 to TRBJ2-1, with TRBD2 as a possible D gene (5 bases). The V and J ends lost 3 bases and 6 bases respectively, with 9 bases between them. Germline values: CDR1 KGHSH, CDR2 LQKENI. CDR3 length: 13 residues. CDR3 region: CASSPWTGNEQFF. The CDR3 DNA reads TGTGCCAGCTCACCCTGGACTGGCAATGAGCAGTTCTTC.

The V call is TRBV18, the J call TRBJ1-6; 7 positions match TRBD1. There are 16 residues in the CDR3. The junction had 9 bases not matched to a gene; V was cut back by 1 base and J by 9 bases. Germline V gene sequence: CDR1 KGHSH, CDR2 LQKENI. In DNA form, the CDR3 reads TGTGCCAGCTCACCACTGCACCAGGGGGACGGTTCACCCCTCCACTTT. Translating it yields CASSPLHQGDGSPLHF.

V and J are TRBV9 and TRBJ1-1; no definite D call. Trimming pared 0 bases from V and 2 bases from J, leaving 8 bases between. Germline-derived CDR1 and CDR2 are SGDLS and YYNGEE. CDR3 size: 14 residues. This chain's CDR3 is CASSVGGINTEAFF. CDR3 bases: TGTGCCAGCAGCGTAGGAGGGATCAACACTGAAGCTTTCTTT.

V gene TRBV11-2 combines with J gene TRBJ2-5; 10 bases line up with TRBD1. Germline V CDR1 and CDR2: SGHAT, FQNNGV. CDR3 length equals 16 residues. The J segment lost 4 bases and the V segment lost 1 base, leaving 6 bases of the junction unmatched. The CDR3 is CASSLGFRTGGETQYF. As DNA, the CDR3 is TGTGCCAGCAGCTTAGGTTTTAGGACAGGGGGAGAGACCCAGTACTTC.

The chain carries TRBV10-1 and TRBJ2-7, with D possibly being TRBD1 (5 bases). The CDR3 covers 18 residues. Germline CDR1 reads WNHNN; CDR2 reads SYGVQD (reference sequence). Trimming took 5 bases from V and 1 from J, leaving 24 bases between them. CDR3 loop: CASSWIQRPTRESYEQYV. The CDR3 nucleotides read TGCGCCAGCAGTTGGATCCAGAGGCCTACCAGGGAATCCTACGAGCAGTACGTC.

The J gene is TRBJ1-2, the V gene TRBV24-1; 8 bases agree with TRBD1. Germline loops: CDR1 KGHDR, CDR2 SFDVKD. The V segment lost 2 bases and the J segment 3 bases; nucleotides outside the gene matches: 4. The CDR3 extends over 15 amino acids. CDR3 loop: CATSDSGGRYYGYTF. Here the CDR3 DNA reads TGTGCCACCAGTGATTCAGGGGGCCGGTACTATGGCTACACCTTC.

This clone was detected once. The rearrangement joins TRBV5-4 to TRBJ2-3; D not certain. The germline V gene has CDR1 SGHNT and CDR2 YYREEE (reference sequence). Trimming shortened V by 3 bases and J by 4 bases, and 9 bases separated the two germline ends. The CDR3 has 13 residues. DNA for the CDR3: TGTGCCAGCAGCTCCCCCGAGGCAGATACGCAGTATTTT. Protein: CASSSPEADTQYF.

V and J are TRBV7-2 and TRBJ2-3, with 13 bases identical to TRBD2. Trimming at V came to 5 bases and at J to 8 bases, leaving 13 bases not matched to a gene. Germline values: CDR1 SGHTA, CDR2 FQGNSA. The CDR3 covers 17 residues. CDR3 region: CASSPRRLAGGGATQYF. CDR3 DNA: TGTGCCAGCAGCCCGAGAAGACTAGCGGGAGGTGGGGCTACGCAGTATTTT.

The chain employs TRBV4-1 and TRBJ1-6; 9 positions agree with TRBD1. CDR1 MGHRA and CDR2 YSYEKL come from the germline V gene. The CDR3 has 16 residues. The V gene end was trimmed by 0 bases and the J gene end by 9 bases; junction bases not matched to a gene: 6. The chain's CDR3 is CASSQEGTGIGSPLHF. CDR3 sequence (DNA): TGCGCCAGCAGCCAAGAAGGGACAGGGATCGGTTCACCCCTCCACTTT.

The gene calls are TRBV29-1 and TRBJ2-1; TRBD1 is a possible D gene (5 bases). The CDR3 runs 10 residues. The germline CDR1 and CDR2 sequences are SQVTM and ANQGSEA. Trimming stripped 6 bases from V and 10 bases from J, with 10 bases between. The CDR3 sequence: CSVVTDEQFF. Here the CDR3 DNA reads TGCAGCGTCGTGACAGACGAGCAGTTCTTC.

The chain combines TRBV12-3 or TRBV12-4 with TRBJ1-6; D remains ambiguous. The CDR3 loop spans 12 amino acids. V lost 7 bases to trimming and J lost 10 bases, with 11 bases between them. The CDR3 sequence: CASTLLESPLHF. In DNA form, the CDR3 reads TGTGCCAGCACCCTGTTGGAGTCACCCCTCCACTTT.

Only one count was recorded for this clone. The chain employs TRBV30 and TRBJ2-7, with TRBD2 matching 13 bases. With 7 bases clipped from V and 4 bases from J, the junction kept 10 bases outside the gene matches. CDR1 GTSNPN and CDR2 SVGIG come from the germline V gene (reference sequence). The CDR3 length is 15 residues. CDR3 in DNA: TGTGCCTCCAGAGGACTAGCGGGAGAGATTTACGAGCAGTACGTC. Translating it yields CASRGLAGEIYEQYV.